One sample yielded the 22 T cell receptor beta chains listed below, sequenced in a study of identical twins. Using its own MiXCR run on the 5' RACE reads, TCRdb lists one record per CDR3 protein. Found here are 570,000 or so distinct CDR3 sequences, roughly 9.9% of them singletons; the top ten hold more than 2.5%. This sample also appeared in a second study, on yellow fever vaccine responses in identical twins.

What was sequenced was PBMCs. The source is a woman under 30 in good health.

The sample holds a few counts of this clonotype. The V gene is TRBV15, the J gene TRBJ1-6; D remains unclear. Germline lookup yields CDR1 LNHNV and CDR2 YYDKDF (reference sequence). The CDR3 has 16 amino acids. The ends were cut back, 0 bases at V and 0 bases at J, with 6 bases in the middle. The chain's CDR3 is CATSRELSSYNSPLHF. CDR3 DNA: TGTGCCACCAGCAGAGAACTTAGCTCCTATAATTCACCCCTCCACTTT.

This chain joins TRBV28 and TRBJ1-1; no clear D gene. Trimming shortened V by 5 bases and J by 0 bases, and 13 bases separated the two germline ends. Germline V gene data show CDR1 as MDHEN and CDR2 as SYDVKM. This CDR3 contains 15 residues. CDR3 amino acids: CASSLRGGMNTEAFF. The CDR3 bases are TGTGCCAGCAGTCTCCGGGGAGGGATGAACACTGAAGCTTTCTTT. Complete variable domain (other parts from reference TRBV28 and TRBJ1-1): DVKVTQSSRYLVKRTGEKVFLECVQDMDHENMFWYRQDPGLGLRLIYFSYDVKMKEKGDIPEGYSVSREKKERFSLILESASTNQTSMYLCASSLRGGMNTEAFFGQGTRLTVV.

This clonotype was counted at least ten times. The chain combines TRBV12-3 or TRBV12-4 with TRBJ2-1; D is uncertain. V was clipped by 3 bases and J by 8 bases, with 5 bases between them. The CDR3 totals 11 residues. The CDR3 loop is CASSFRDEQFF. CDR3 nucleotide sequence: TGTGCCAGCAGTTTTCGCGATGAGCAGTTCTTC.

This clonotype came up many times. This chain links TRBV6-1 with TRBJ2-2; D might be TRBD2 (5 bases). The CDR3 has 15 amino acids. The germline gives CDR1 MNHNS, CDR2 SASEGT. V was trimmed by 6 bases and J by 1 base, leaving 12 bases between them. The DNA of the CDR3 is TGTGCCAGCAGGGCACCACGGGAGAACACCGGGGAGCTGTTTTTT. Its translation: CASRAPRENTGELFF.

This clonotype was counted a few times. The chain couples TRBV12-3 or TRBV12-4 to TRBJ1-5; 10 nucleotides match TRBD1. CDR3 size: 15 residues. The trim removed 4 bases at V and 4 bases at J, leaving 4 bases unmatched. Here the CDR3 reads CASSSAGQGNQPQHF. The CDR3 region has the DNA TGTGCCAGCAGTTCGGCGGGACAGGGGAATCAGCCCCAGCATTTT.

In this sample, this clonotype turned up many times. V gene TRBV20-1 combines with J gene TRBJ2-1; 7 nucleotides agree with TRBD2. V trimming: 1 base; J trimming: 7 bases; junction bases outside the gene matches: 10. This CDR3 comprises 15 residues. The germline CDR1 and CDR2 sequences are DFQATT and SNEGSKA (reference sequence). CDR3 in DNA: TGCAGTGCTAGAGCCAGCGGGAATCTAGGGAATGAGCAGTTCTTC. It yields the protein CSARASGNLGNEQFF.

This chain links TRBV7-2 with TRBJ2-1; 8 nucleotides align to TRBD2. CDR3 length equals 15 residues. Germline CDR1 SGHTA, CDR2 FQGNSA. The V segment lost 2 bases and the J segment 5 bases; nucleotides outside the gene matches: 5. The CDR3 region has the DNA TGTGCCAGCAGCTTATCACTAGCGGATCACAATGAGCAGTTCTTC. It is translated as CASSLSLADHNEQFF.

This clonotype was picked up a small number of times. V gene TRBV6-5 combines with J gene TRBJ2-1; D not certain. The germline V and J ends were trimmed by 2 bases and 4 bases, with 12 bases remaining between them. Germline CDR1 is MNHEY and CDR2 is SVGAGI. There are 15 residues in the CDR3. CDR3 DNA: TGTGCCAGCAGTTACGTTCCGGTGCAGTACAATGAGCAGTTCTTC. Encoded protein: CASSYVPVQYNEQFF.

Only a few counts were recorded for this clonotype. The V gene is TRBV5-6, the J gene TRBJ2-7; D is perhaps TRBD1 (6 bases). The germline V and J ends were trimmed by 3 bases and 4 bases, with 20 bases remaining between them. The CDR3 is made up of 16 amino acids. Germline CDR1 SGHDT, CDR2 YYEEEE. This chain's CDR3 is CASSWESGTSWYEQYF. In DNA form, the CDR3 reads TGTGCCAGCAGCTGGGAATCCGGGACAAGTTGGTACGAGCAGTACTTC.

The rearrangement links TRBV6-1 to TRBJ2-2; D perhaps matches TRBD1 (6 bases). CDR1 and CDR2 (germline): MNHNS, SASEGT. The germline V and J ends were trimmed by 10 bases and 4 bases, with 19 bases remaining between them. The CDR3 is 15 residues long. CDR3 in amino acids: CATFRDTRSTGELFF. Written as DNA, the CDR3 is TGTGCCACCTTCCGGGACACACGTAGCACCGGGGAGCTGTTTTTT.

The J gene is TRBJ2-7, the V gene TRBV3-1; possibly TRBD1 for D (5 bases). From germline, CDR1 is LGHDT and CDR2 YNNKEL (reference sequence). V shed 5 bases and J shed 3 bases, with 8 bases lying between them. CDR3 length: 12 residues. The CDR3 coding sequence is TGTGCCAGCAGCGGACAATTCTACGAGCAGTACTTC. This encodes CASSGQFYEQYF.

The chain couples TRBV7-9 to TRBJ2-2; 10 bases are a match to TRBD2. CDR1 SEHNR and CDR2 FQNEAQ come from the germline V gene (reference sequence). Trimming at V came to 5 bases and at J to 1 base, leaving 7 bases not matched to a gene. CDR3 size: 17 residues. The CDR3 DNA reads as TGTGCCAGCAGCCCCCCATCTAGCGGGGGGAACACCGGGGAGCTGTTTTTT. Its translation is CASSPPSSGGNTGELFF.

The J gene is TRBJ2-3, the V gene TRBV3-1, with 8 bases lining up with TRBD1. V gave up 5 bases and J gave up 1 base; unmatched junction bases: 5. From germline, CDR1 is LGHDT and CDR2 YNNKEL (reference sequence). This CDR3 has 15 amino acids. For the CDR3, the DNA is TGTGCCAGCAGCTCCAGGGGGCCGGGCACAGATACGCAGTATTTT. Translation: CASSSRGPGTDTQYF.

This clonotype was counted at least ten times. The CDR3 coding sequence is TGCAGTGCTAGAGATCTAGCGGGCTCATCCTACGAGCAGTACTTC. This codes for CSARDLAGSSYEQYF. The chain combines TRBV20-1 with TRBJ2-7; TRBD2 matches 8 bases. This CDR3 contains 15 residues. V was clipped by 0 bases and J by 1 base; unmatched bases: 5. Germline CDR1 and CDR2: DFQATT and SNEGSKA (reference sequence).

J is TRBJ1-1 and V is TRBV10-2; TRBD1 aligns across 7 bases. J lost 8 bases, V lost 3 bases, and 3 bases had no gene match. The CDR3 loop spans 12 amino acids. Germline assignment: CDR1 WSHSY and CDR2 SAAADI. CDR3 DNA sequence: TGCGCCAGCAGTGACAGGGGGAGGGAAGCTTTCTTT. It translates to CASSDRGREAFF.

This clonotype was detected ten times or more. The chain recombines TRBV7-9 with TRBJ1-6; no clear D gene. The CDR3 runs to 13 residues. Trimming stripped 5 bases from V and 9 bases from J, with 11 bases between. From germline, CDR1 is SEHNR and CDR2 FQNEAQ (reference sequence). CDR3: CASSRSGFSPLHF. The CDR3 DNA is TGTGCCAGCAGCCGGTCGGGATTTTCACCCCTCCACTTT.

This clonotype was seen a handful of times. The chain joins TRBV4-3 to TRBJ2-7; 12 nucleotides line up with TRBD2. Germline V CDR1 and CDR2: LGHNA, YSLEER. The CDR3 is made up of 17 amino acids. With V trimmed by 1 base and J by 6 bases, 10 bases remained unmatched. The CDR3 region is CASSQGAGGLAGSEQYF. CDR3 DNA: TGCGCCAGCAGCCAAGGGGCGGGCGGACTAGCGGGATCCGAGCAGTACTTC.

This clonotype was detected a few times. The chain is built from TRBV5-1 and TRBJ2-1; 7 nucleotides match TRBD2. The CDR3 sequence is 15 residues long. V lost 0 bases, J lost 3 bases, and 3 bases stayed unmatched. Per the germline V gene, CDR1 is SGHRS and CDR2 is YFSETQ. CDR3 nucleotides: TGCGCCAGCAGCTTGGACAGCGGGAACTACAATGAGCAGTTCTTC. This sequence encodes CASSLDSGNYNEQFF. The whole variable domain, filled in from reference TRBV5-1 and TRBJ2-1, reads KAGVTQTPRYLIKTRGQQVTLSCSPISGHRSVSWYQQTPGQGLQFLFEYFSETQRNKGNFPGRFSGRQFSNSRSEMNVSTLELGDSALYLCASSLDSGNYNEQFFGPGTRLTVL.

The chain has TRBV18 and TRBJ2-1, with 12 bases fitting TRBD2. CDR1 and CDR2 from the germline V gene are KGHSH and LQKENI. The CDR3 has 16 amino acids. V was clipped by 5 bases and J by 9 bases; unmatched bases: 11. This chain's CDR3 is CASSSSLAGGRSEQFF. CDR3 nucleotide sequence: TGTGCCAGCTCATCCTCCCTAGCGGGAGGGCGTAGTGAGCAGTTCTTC.

V gene TRBV27 combines with J gene TRBJ2-1; TRBD1 matches at 9 bases. J gave up 6 bases and V 5 bases, and 8 bases lay outside the gene matches. Germline V lookup: CDR1 MNHEY, CDR2 SMNVEV (reference sequence). CDR3 size: 15 residues. The CDR3 reads CASSQTDRGPNEQFF. CDR3 DNA sequence: TGTGCCAGCAGTCAGACGGACAGGGGACCCAATGAGCAGTTCTTC.

This clonotype was detected a few times. The chain has TRBV5-7 and TRBJ2-7, with a possible D match to TRBD2 (6 bases). TRBV5-7 has ORF status, its function being uncertain. V lost 3 bases and J lost 5, with 24 bases in between. The CDR3 spans 17 residues. The CDR3 DNA reads TGTGCCAGCAGCTGGGAGGTGGCTAGCCTAACATACCACGAGCAGTACTTC. It codes for CASSWEVASLTYHEQYF.

This clonotype was seen a few times. The genes are TRBV7-2 and TRBJ2-3; D unclear. Germline V lookup: CDR1 SGHTA, CDR2 FQGNSA. The V end was cut by 1 base, the J end by 5 bases, with 7 bases between. This CDR3 region has 13 residues. In nucleotides, the CDR3 is TGTGCCAGCAGCTTAGTCCAAGAAGATACGCAGTATTTT. Residues: CASSLVQEDTQYF.